The rows below give T cell receptor beta chains drawn from one sample of a study of blood T cell repertoires in COVID-19. Generated by immunoSEQ multiplex PCR, the TCRdb table keeps only in-frame clones and is missing some. The sample comprises about 170,000 clones, roughly 86% of which are singletons, and approximately 7% rests with the top ten. Sequenced: peripheral blood. Receptor source: a man aged 45-60 years with active or convalescent COVID-19. The CDR3 runs from the conserved cysteine through the conserved F or W. D genes are given only for firm matches. Clone size is stated in some rows and not others, as once, few, many or a class when expanded.

clone_size j_call d_call v_call cdr3_aa cdr3_nt
few TRBJ2-1 - TRBV7-2 CATSPQAGSYNEQFF TGTGCCACCTCACCTCAAGCGGGCTCCTACAATGAGCAGTTCTTC
- TRBJ2-7 - TRBV14 CASSWDWSSYEQYF TGTGCCAGCAGCTGGGACTGGAGCTCCTACGAGCAGTACTTC
- TRBJ2-5 TRBD1 TRBV5-1 CASSRSDRVGETQYF TGCGCCAGCAGCAGGTCGGACAGGGTTGGGGAGACCCAGTACTTC
- TRBJ2-1 - TRBV10-3 CAIRATGSSYNEQFF TGTGCCATCAGGGCCACAGGGAGCTCCTACAATGAGCAGTTCTTC
- TRBJ2-5 - TRBV7-2 CASSLGNSQTSPQYF TGTGCCAGCAGCTTAGGCAACTCCCAAACGAGCCCCCAGTACTTC
- TRBJ2-3 TRBD1 TRBV7-9 CASSIGRDRVTDTQYF TGTGCCAGCAGCATAGGTCGGGACAGGGTAACAGATACGCAGTATTTT
- TRBJ2-1 - TRBV29-1 CSVESGHGNEQFF TGCAGCGTTGAATCTGGACACGGCAATGAGCAGTTCTTC
- TRBJ1-2 TRBD1 TRBV7-9 CASSVRDRADYGYTF TGTGCCAGCAGCGTCCGGGACAGGGCGGACTATGGCTACACCTTC
- TRBJ1-5 - TRBV21-1 CASSKGGSRNSNQPQHF TGTGCCAGCAGCAAAGGAGGGAGCAGGAATAGCAATCAGCCCCAGCATTTT
many TRBJ2-7 - TRBV11-1 CASSLNPGSYEQYF TGTGCCAGCAGCTTAAATCCAGGTAGCTACGAGCAGTACTTC
- TRBJ1-2 - TRBV30 CAWRQIYGYTF TGTGCCTGGAGACAGATCTATGGCTACACCTTC
- TRBJ2-2 TRBD2 TRBV24-1 CATKGTSGRTGELFF TGTGCCACCAAAGGGACTAGCGGGAGGACCGGGGAGCTGTTTTTT
once TRBJ2-1 TRBD2 TRBV11-3 CASSIRLAGVLSSYNEQFF TGTGCCAGCAGCATAAGACTAGCGGGTGTCTTGAGCTCCTACAATGAGCAGTTCTTC
- TRBJ1-2 TRBD1 TRBV9 CASSVGQGVTGYTF TGTGCCAGCAGCGTAGGCCAGGGGGTAACCGGCTACACCTTC
- TRBJ2-7 TRBD1 TRBV9 CASSVAGTGGYEQYF TGTGCCAGCAGCGTTGCCGGGACAGGGGGCTACGAGCAGTACTTC
few TRBJ1-2 - TRBV19 CASSIWGLSLYGYTF TGTGCCAGTAGTATCTGGGGGCTATCGCTATATGGCTACACCTTC
- TRBJ1-2 TRBD1 TRBV6-5 CASTRDRANYGYTF TGTGCCAGCACCAGGGACAGAGCTAACTATGGCTACACCTTC
- TRBJ2-1 TRBD1 TRBV3-1/TRBV3-2 CASSFGQGANEQFF TGTGCCAGCAGCTTTGGACAGGGGGCGAATGAGCAGTTCTTC
- TRBJ2-3 - TRBV21-1 CASSISGRATDTQYF TGTGCCAGCAGCATTAGCGGGAGGGCAACAGATACGCAGTATTTT
- TRBJ2-3 TRBD2 TRBV6-2/TRBV6-3 CASSYGREITDTQYF TGTGCCAGCAGTTACGGGCGGGAGATCACAGATACGCAGTATTTT
- TRBJ1-3 TRBD1 TRBV7-9 CASSPLGGQAFSGNTIYF TGTGCCAGCAGCCCGCTAGGAGGACAGGCGTTCTCTGGAAACACCATATATTTT
- TRBJ2-2 TRBD2 TRBV27 CASSLFGGRARTGELFF TGTGCCAGCAGTTTATTTGGCGGGAGGGCCCGGACCGGGGAGCTGTTTTTT
- TRBJ1-2 TRBD1 TRBV9 CASSADRGTYGYTF TGTGCCAGCAGCGCGGACAGGGGTACCTATGGCTACACCTTC
- TRBJ2-2 - TRBV6-4 CASSDSATGELFF TGTGCCAGCAGTGACTCGGCCACCGGGGAGCTGTTTTTT
- TRBJ1-2 - TRBV2 CASNYAGGNNYGYTF TGTGCCAGCAATTATGCGGGGGGGAACAACTATGGCTACACCTTC
- TRBJ2-3 - TRBV7-2 CASSGRGSTDTQYF TGTGCCAGCAGCGGGAGGGGGAGCACAGATACGCAGTATTTT
- TRBJ1-1 TRBD1 TRBV7-3 CASSFKGAGTEAFF TGTGCCAGCAGCTTTAAGGGGGCCGGCACTGAAGCTTTCTTT
- TRBJ2-1 TRBD2 TRBV11-3 CASSQSSGGTDEQFF TGTGCCAGCAGCCAGTCTAGCGGGGGGACTGATGAGCAGTTCTTC
once TRBJ2-5 TRBD2 TRBV6-2/TRBV6-3 CASSWTSGDQETQYF TGTGCCAGCAGTTGGACTAGCGGGGACCAAGAGACCCAGTACTTC
- TRBJ1-6 - TRBV6-5 CASSFSGTGYNSPLHF TGTGCCAGCAGTTTTTCAGGGACTGGCTATAATTCACCCCTCCACTTT
few TRBJ2-7 TRBD1 TRBV10-3 CATRPNRDRAYEQYF TGTGCCACCCGCCCGAACCGGGACAGGGCCTACGAGCAGTACTTC
- TRBJ2-3 TRBD2 TRBV7-9 CASSLAIGSSGALTDTQYF TGTGCCAGCAGCTTAGCGATAGGTAGTAGCGGGGCGCTCACAGATACGCAGTATTTT
- TRBJ1-5 - TRBV19 CASSMLAENQPQHF TGTGCCAGTAGTATGTTGGCCGAAAATCAGCCCCAGCATTTT
- TRBJ2-7 - TRBV5-5 CASSLQGPYEQYF TGTGCCAGCAGCTTGCAGGGGCCCTACGAGCAGTACTTC
- TRBJ2-3 - TRBV7-9 CASSSRRSSTDTQYF TGTGCCAGCAGCTCTAGGAGATCGAGCACAGATACGCAGTATTTT
- TRBJ2-3 - TRBV19 CASKGVLGTDTQYF TGTGCCAGTAAGGGAGTTCTGGGCACAGATACGCAGTATTTT
- TRBJ2-5 TRBD1 TRBV9 CASSPRTGGGETQYF TGTGCCAGCAGCCCTAGGACAGGGGGAGGCGAGACCCAGTACTTC
- TRBJ2-3 - TRBV12-5 CASAYSSSTDTQYF TGTGCTAGTGCCTACAGTTCTAGCACAGATACGCAGTATTTT
- TRBJ1-5 TRBD1 TRBV23-1 CASSHRQTGVNQPQHF TGCGCCAGCAGTCACCGGCAGACAGGGGTAAATCAGCCCCAGCATTTT
- TRBJ1-6 TRBD1 TRBV5-1 CASSPRTGVGPLHF TGCGCCAGCTCCCCAAGGACAGGGGTAGGACCCCTCCACTTT
- TRBJ2-3 - TRBV27 CASSLAGTDTQYF TGTGCCAGCAGTTTAGCGGGCACAGATACGCAGTATTTT
- TRBJ2-3 - TRBV6-5 CASSYSRSTDTQYF TGTGCCAGCAGTTACTCGAGAAGCACAGATACGCAGTATTTT
- TRBJ2-2 - TRBV9 CASSVQGSGELFF TGTGCCAGCAGCGTACAGGGCTCCGGGGAGCTGTTTTTT
- TRBJ1-1 - TRBV23-1 CASSPPGNTEAFF TGCGCCAGCAGCCCTCCGGGGAACACTGAAGCTTTCTTT
- TRBJ2-3 - TRBV11-2 CASSLGSLGGDTQYF TGTGCCAGCAGCTTAGGCTCCCTGGGGGGAGATACGCAGTATTTT
- TRBJ1-2 - TRBV7-9 CASSLEAVGGYGYTF TGTGCCAGCAGCTTAGAAGCAGTAGGCGGCTATGGCTACACCTTC
- TRBJ1-1 TRBD1 TRBV2 CASRRTGGGFKAFF TGTGCCAGCAGGAGGACAGGGGGCGGTTTTAAGGCTTTCTTT
- TRBJ2-7 - TRBV27 CASSLNPPGHEQYF TGTGCCAGCAGTTTAAATCCCCCAGGGCACGAGCAGTACTTC
- TRBJ1-1 - TRBV5-1 CASSKGLMNTEAFF TGCGCCAGCAGCAAGGGGTTAATGAACACTGAAGCTTTCTTT
- TRBJ2-5 TRBD1 TRBV5-4 CASSQTGVETQYF TGTGCCAGCAGCCAGACAGGGGTAGAGACCCAGTACTTC
once TRBJ2-1 TRBD2 TRBV6-5 CASSIAGTYNEQFF TGTGCCAGTTCCATAGCGGGGACCTACAATGAGCAGTTCTTC
- TRBJ2-5 TRBD1 TRBV7-2 CASSLFSWDREYF TGTGCCAGCAGCTTATTCAGCTGGGACAGAGAGTACTTC
- TRBJ1-1 TRBD1 TRBV18 CASLDRGNEAFF TGTGCCAGCCTCGACAGGGGCAATGAAGCTTTCTTT